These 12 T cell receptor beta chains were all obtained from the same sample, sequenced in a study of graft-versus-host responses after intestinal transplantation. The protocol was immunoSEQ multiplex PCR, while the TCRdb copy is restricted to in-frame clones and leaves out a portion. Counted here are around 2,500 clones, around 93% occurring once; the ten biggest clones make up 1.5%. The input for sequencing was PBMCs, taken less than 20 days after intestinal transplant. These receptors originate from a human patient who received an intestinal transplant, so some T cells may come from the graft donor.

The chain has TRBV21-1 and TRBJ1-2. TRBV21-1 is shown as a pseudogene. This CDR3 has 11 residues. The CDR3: CASSTAVSYTF. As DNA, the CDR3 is TGTGCCAGCAGCACCGCGGTAAGCTACACCTTC.

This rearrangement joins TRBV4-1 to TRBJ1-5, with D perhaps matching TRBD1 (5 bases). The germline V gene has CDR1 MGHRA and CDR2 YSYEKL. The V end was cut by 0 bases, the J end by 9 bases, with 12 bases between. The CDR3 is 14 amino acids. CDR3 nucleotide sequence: TGCGCCAGCAGCCAAGACGACAGCCCCGGGCCCCAGCATTTT. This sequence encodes CASSQDDSPGPQHF.

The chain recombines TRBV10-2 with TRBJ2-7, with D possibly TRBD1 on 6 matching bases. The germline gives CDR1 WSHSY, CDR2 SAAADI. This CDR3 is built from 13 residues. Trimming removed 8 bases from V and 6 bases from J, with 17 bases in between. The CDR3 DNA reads TGCGCCAGCTGGTCCCCGGACAGTATCGAGCAGTACGTC. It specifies CASWSPDSIEQYV.

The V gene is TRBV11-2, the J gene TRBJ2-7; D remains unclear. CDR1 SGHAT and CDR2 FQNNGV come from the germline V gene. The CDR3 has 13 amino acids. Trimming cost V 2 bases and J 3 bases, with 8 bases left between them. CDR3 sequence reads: CASSLQPDYEQYV. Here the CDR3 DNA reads TGTGCCAGCAGCTTACAACCGGACTACGAGCAGTACGTC.

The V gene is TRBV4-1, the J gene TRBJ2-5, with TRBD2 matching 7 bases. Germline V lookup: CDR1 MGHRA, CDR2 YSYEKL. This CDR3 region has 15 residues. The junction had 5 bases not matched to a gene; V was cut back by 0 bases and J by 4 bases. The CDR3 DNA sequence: TGCGCCAGCAGCCAAGAAGCGGGGTTAGGAGAGACCCAGTACTTC. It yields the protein CASSQEAGLGETQYF.

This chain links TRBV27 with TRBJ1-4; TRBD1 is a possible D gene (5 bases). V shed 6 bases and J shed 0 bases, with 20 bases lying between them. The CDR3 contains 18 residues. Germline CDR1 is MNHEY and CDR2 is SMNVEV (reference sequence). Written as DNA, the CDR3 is TGTGCCAGCAGCCCCCTGTGGGGGGAAGAGGCAACTAATGAAAAACTGTTTTTT. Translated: CASSPLWGEEATNEKLFF.

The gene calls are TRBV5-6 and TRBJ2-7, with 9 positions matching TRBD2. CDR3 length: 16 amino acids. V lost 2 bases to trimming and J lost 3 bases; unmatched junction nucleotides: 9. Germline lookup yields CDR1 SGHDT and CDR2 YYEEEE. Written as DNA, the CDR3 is TGTGCCAGCAGCTTACACGAGCGGGGGGCCCTCTACGAGCAGTACTTC. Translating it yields CASSLHERGALYEQYF.

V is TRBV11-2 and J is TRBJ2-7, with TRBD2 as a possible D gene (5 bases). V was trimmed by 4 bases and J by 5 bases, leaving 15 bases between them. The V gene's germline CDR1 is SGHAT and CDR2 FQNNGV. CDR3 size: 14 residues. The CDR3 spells CASSSIRGVHEQYF. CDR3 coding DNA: TGTGCCAGCAGCTCTATACGGGGAGTCCACGAGCAGTACTTC.

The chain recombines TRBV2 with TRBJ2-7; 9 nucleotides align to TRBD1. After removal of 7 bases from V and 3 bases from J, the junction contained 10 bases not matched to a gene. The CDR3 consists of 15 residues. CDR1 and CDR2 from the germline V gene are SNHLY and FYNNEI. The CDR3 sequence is CASTLGTGQYYEQYV. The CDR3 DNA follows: TGTGCCAGCACCCTAGGGACAGGGCAATACTACGAGCAGTACGTC.

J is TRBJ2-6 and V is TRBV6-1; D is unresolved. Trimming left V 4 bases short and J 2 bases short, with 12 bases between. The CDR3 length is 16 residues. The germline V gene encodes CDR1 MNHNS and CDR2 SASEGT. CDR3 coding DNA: TGTGCCAGCAGTGCCGTAATCTGGCCTGGGGCCAACGTCCTGACTTTC. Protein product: CASSAVIWPGANVLTF.

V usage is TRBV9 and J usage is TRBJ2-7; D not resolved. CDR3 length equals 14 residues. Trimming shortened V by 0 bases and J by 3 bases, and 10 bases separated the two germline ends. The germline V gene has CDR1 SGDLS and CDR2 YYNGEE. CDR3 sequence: CASSVGATNYEQYF. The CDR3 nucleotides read TGTGCCAGCAGCGTAGGGGCAACCAACTACGAGCAGTACTTC.

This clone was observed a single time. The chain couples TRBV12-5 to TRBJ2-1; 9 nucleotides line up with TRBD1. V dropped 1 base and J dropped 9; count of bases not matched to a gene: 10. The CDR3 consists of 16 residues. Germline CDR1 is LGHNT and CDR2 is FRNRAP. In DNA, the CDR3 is TGTGCTAGTGGTTTGGGGGGGACAGGGAGTCTTGGTGAGCAGTTCTTC. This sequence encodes CASGLGGTGSLGEQFF.